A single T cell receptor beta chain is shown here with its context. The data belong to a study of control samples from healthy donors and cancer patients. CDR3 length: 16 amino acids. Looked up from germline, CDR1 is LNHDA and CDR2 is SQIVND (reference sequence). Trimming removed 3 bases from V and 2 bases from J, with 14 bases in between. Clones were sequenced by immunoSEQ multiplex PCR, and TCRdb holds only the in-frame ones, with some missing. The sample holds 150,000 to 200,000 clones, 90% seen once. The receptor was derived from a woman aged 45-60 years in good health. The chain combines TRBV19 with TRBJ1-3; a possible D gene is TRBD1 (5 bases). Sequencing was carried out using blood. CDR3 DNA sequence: TGTGCCAGTAGTATGGGAGGGACGAGGACTGGAAACACCATATATTTT. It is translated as CASSMGGTRTGNTIYF. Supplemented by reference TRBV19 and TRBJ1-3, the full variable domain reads DGGITQSPKYLFRKEGQNVTLSCEQNLNHDAMYWYRQDPGQGLRLIYYSQIVNDFQKGDIAEGYSVSREKKESFPLTVTSAQKNPTAFYLCASSMGGTRTGNTIYFGEGSWLTVV.